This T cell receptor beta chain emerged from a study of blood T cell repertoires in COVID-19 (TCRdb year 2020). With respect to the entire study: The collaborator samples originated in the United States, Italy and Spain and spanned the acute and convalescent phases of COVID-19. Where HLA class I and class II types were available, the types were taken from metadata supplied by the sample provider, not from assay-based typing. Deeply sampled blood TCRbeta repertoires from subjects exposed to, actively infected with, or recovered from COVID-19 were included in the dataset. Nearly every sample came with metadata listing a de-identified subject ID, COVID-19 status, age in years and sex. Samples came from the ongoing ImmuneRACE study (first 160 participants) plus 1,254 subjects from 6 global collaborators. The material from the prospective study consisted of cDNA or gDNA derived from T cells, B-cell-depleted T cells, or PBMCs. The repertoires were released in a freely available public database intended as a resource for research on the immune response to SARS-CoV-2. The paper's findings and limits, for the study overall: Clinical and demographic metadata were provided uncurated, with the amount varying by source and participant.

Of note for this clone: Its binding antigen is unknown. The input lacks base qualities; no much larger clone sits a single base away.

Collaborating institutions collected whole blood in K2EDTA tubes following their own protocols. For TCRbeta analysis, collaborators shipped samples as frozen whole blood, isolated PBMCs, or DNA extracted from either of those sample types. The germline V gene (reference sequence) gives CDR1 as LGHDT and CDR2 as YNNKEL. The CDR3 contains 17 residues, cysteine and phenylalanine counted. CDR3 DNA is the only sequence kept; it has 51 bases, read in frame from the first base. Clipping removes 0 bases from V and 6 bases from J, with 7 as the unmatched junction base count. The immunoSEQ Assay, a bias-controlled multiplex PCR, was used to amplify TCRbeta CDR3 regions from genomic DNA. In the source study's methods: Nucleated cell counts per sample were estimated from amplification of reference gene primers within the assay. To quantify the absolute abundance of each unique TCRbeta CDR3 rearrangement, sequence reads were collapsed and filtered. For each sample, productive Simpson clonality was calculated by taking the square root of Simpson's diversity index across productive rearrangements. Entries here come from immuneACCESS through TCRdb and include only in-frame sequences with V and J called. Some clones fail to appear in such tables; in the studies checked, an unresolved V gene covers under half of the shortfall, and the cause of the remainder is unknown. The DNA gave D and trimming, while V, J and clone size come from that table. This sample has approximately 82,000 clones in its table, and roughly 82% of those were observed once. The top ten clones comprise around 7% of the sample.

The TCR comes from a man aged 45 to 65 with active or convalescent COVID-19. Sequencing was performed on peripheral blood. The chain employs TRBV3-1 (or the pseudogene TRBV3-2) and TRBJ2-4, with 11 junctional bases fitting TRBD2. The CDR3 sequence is CASSQDWSSGGLNIQYF. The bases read TGTGCCAGCAGCCAAGATTGGTCTAGCGGGGGGTTAAACATTCAGTACTTC.